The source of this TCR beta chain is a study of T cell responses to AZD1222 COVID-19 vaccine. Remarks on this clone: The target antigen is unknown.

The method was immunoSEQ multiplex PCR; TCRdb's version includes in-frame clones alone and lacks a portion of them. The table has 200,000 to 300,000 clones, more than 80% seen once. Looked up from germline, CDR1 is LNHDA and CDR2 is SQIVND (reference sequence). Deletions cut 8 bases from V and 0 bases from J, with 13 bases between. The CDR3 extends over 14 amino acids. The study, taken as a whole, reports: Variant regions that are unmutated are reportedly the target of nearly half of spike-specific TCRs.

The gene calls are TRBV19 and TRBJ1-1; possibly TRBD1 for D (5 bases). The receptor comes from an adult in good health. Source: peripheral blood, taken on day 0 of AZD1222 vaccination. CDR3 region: CASGRPGVNTEAFF. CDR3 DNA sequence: TGTGCCAGTGGCCGTCCGGGGGTGAACACTGAAGCTTTCTTT.